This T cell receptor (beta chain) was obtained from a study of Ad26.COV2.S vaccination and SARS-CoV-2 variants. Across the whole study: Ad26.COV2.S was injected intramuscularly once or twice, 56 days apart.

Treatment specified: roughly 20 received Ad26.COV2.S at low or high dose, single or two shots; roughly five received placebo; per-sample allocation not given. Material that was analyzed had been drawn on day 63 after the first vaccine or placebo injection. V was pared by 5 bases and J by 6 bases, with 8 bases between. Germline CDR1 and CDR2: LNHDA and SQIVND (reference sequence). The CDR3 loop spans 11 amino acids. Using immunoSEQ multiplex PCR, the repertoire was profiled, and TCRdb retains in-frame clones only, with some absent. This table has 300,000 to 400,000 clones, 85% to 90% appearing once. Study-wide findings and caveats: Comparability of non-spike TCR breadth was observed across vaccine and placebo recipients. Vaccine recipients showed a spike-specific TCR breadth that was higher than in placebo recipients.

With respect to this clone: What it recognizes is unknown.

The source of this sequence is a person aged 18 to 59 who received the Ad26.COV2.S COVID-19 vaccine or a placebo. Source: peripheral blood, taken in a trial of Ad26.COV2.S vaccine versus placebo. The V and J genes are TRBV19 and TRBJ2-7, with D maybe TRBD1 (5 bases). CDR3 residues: CASSHRREQYF. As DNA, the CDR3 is TGTGCCAGTAGTCACAGGCGCGAGCAGTACTTC. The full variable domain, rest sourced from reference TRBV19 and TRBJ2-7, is DGGITQSPKYLFRKEGQNVTLSCEQNLNHDAMYWYRQDPGQGLRLIYYSQIVNDFQKGDIAEGYSVSREKKESFPLTVTSAQKNPTAFYLCASSHRREQYFGPGTRLTVT.